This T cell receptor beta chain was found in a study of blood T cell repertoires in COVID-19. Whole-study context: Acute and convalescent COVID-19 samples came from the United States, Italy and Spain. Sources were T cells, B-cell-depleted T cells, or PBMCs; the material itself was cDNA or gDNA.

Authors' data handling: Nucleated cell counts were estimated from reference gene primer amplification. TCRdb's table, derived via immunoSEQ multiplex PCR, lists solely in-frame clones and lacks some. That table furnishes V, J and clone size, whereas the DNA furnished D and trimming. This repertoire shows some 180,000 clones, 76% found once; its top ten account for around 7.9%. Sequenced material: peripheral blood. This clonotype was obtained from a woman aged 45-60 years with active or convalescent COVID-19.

CDR3 sequence (DNA): TGTGCCAGCAGCCCGGGCAGGGGCACCTACGAGCAGTACTTC. Translating it yields CASSPGRGTYEQYF. The genes are TRBV5-6 and TRBJ2-7; maybe TRBD1 (6 bases). The V end lost 4 bases, the J end lost 2 bases, and 13 bases lay between the germline ends. CDR1 and CDR2 (germline): SGHDT, YYEEEE. The CDR3 extends over 14 amino acids. Drawing the rest from reference TRBV5-6 and TRBJ2-7, the complete variable domain is DAGVTQSPTHLIKTRGQQVTLRCSPKSGHDTVSWYQQALGQGPQFIFQYYEEEERQRGNFPDRFSGHQFPNYSSELNVNALLLGDSALYLCASSPGRGTYEQYFGPGTRLTVT.